One sample yielded the 20 T cell receptor beta chains listed below, sequenced in a study of T cell responses to AZD1222 COVID-19 vaccine. Method: immunoSEQ multiplex PCR; TCRdb's copy keeps in-frame clones and lacks some. The table has about 120,000 clones, approximately 93% seen once. The sample here was peripheral blood, taken on day 0 of AZD1222 vaccination. These receptors all stem from an adult in good health.

The CDR3 DNA sequence: TGTGCCAGCAGCTTAGGTCAGGGTAACACTGAAGCTTTCTTT. Translation: CASSLGQGNTEAFF. The gene calls are TRBV7-6 and TRBJ1-1, with D perhaps TRBD1 (5 bases). Trimming shortened V by 1 base and J by 2 bases, and 8 bases separated the two germline ends. The germline gives CDR1 SGHVS, CDR2 FNYEAQ. This CDR3 has 14 amino acids.

Remarks on this clone: Its ends do not fully match the called genes, so a read error is possible. This chain uses TRBV7-8 with TRBJ1-5; TRBD1 matches at 10 bases. The CDR3 is made up of 16 amino acids. Per germline, CDR1 SGHVS and CDR2 FQNEAQ. In DNA, the CDR3 is TGTGCCAGCAGTTTAGACAGGGGGCTCTCCAATCAGCCCCAGCATTTT. Its protein product is CASSLDRGLSNQPQHF. Based on the CDR3 plus reference TRBV7-8 and TRBJ1-5, the full variable domain is GAGVSQSPRYKVAKRGQDVALRCDPISGHVSLFWYQQALGQGPEFLTYFQNEAQLDKSGLPSDRFFAERPEGSVSTLKIQRTQQEDSAVYLCASSLDRGLSNQPQHFGDGTRLSIL.

CDR3 residues: CASSLVFVGDSYNSPLHF. The CDR3 region has the DNA TGTGCCAGCAGCTTAGTTTTCGTCGGGGACTCCTATAATTCACCCCTCCACTTT. The chain has TRBV7-8 and TRBJ1-6, with D hard to call. The V end was cut by 1 base, the J end by 0 bases, with 13 bases between. Germline CDR1 is SGHVS and CDR2 is FQNEAQ. The CDR3 has 18 residues.

This chain links TRBV6-2 or TRBV6-3 with TRBJ2-7; TRBD2 agrees at 8 bases. The CDR3 runs to 16 residues. Per the germline V gene, CDR1 is MNHEY and CDR2 is SVGEGT. V gave up 0 bases and J gave up 4 bases; unmatched junction bases: 8. CDR3 sequence (DNA): TGTGCCAGCAGTTACTCGCTCTGGGCTAGCGGGTACGAGCAGTACTTC. It specifies CASSYSLWASGYEQYF.

This chain joins TRBV13 and TRBJ1-5; 8 positions match TRBD1. The CDR3 totals 14 residues. Germline CDR1 PRHDT, CDR2 FYEKMQ (reference sequence). V was clipped by 4 bases and J by 6 bases; unmatched bases: 5. The CDR3 DNA is TGTGCCAGCAGCTCGGCCACAGGGGGTCAGCCCCAGCATTTT. Encoded protein: CASSSATGGQPQHF.

The chain is built from TRBV2 and TRBJ2-5; maybe TRBD1 (5 bases). The CDR3 loop spans 14 amino acids. Trimming cost V 4 bases and J 6 bases, with 15 bases left between them. Per the germline V gene, CDR1 is SNHLY and CDR2 is FYNNEI. The CDR3 is CASSGLRVQKTQYF. The CDR3 DNA reads as TGTGCCAGCAGTGGTCTCAGGGTGCAGAAGACCCAGTACTTC.

The chain links TRBV29-1 to TRBJ1-2; D not certain. The germline CDR1 and CDR2 sequences are SQVTM and ANQGSEA. The V and J ends lost 3 bases and 4 bases respectively, with 6 bases between them. CDR3 length equals 11 residues. As DNA, the CDR3 is TGCAGCGTTGAGGTTGGCTATGGCTACACCTTC. Translating gives CSVEVGYGYTF.

The chain couples TRBV5-1 to TRBJ2-2; no firm D call. Germline V gene data show CDR1 as SGHRS and CDR2 as YFSETQ. CDR3 length: 17 residues. V was cut by 1 base and J by 0 bases, with 13 bases left in between. The CDR3 loop is CASSLISHPANTGELFF. DNA of the CDR3: TGCGCCAGCAGCTTGATTTCGCATCCCGCGAACACCGGGGAGCTGTTTTTT.

CDR3 sequence: CASSYRGHGELFF. CDR3 in DNA: TGTGCCAGCAGTTACAGGGGTCACGGGGAGCTGTTTTTT. The chain is built from TRBV6-5 and TRBJ2-2; D is possibly TRBD1 (5 bases). This CDR3 is built from 13 residues. Germline loops: CDR1 MNHEY, CDR2 SVGAGI. Trimming removed 2 bases at V and 7 bases at J, with 8 bases between.

The chain uses TRBV9 and TRBJ1-3; 7 bases match TRBD1. The CDR3 totals 15 residues. Germline CDR1 SGDLS, CDR2 YYNGEE. The V segment lost 4 bases and the J segment 0 bases; nucleotides outside the gene matches: 4. As DNA, the CDR3 is TGTGCCAGCAGCCCGGGACAGTTCTCTGGAAACACCATATATTTT. This codes for CASSPGQFSGNTIYF.

The chain uses TRBV11-1 and TRBJ1-1, with D uncertain. The germline V and J ends were trimmed by 1 base and 7 bases, with 10 bases remaining between them. The germline CDR1 and CDR2 sequences are SGHAT and FQDESV (reference sequence). The CDR3 is made up of 13 amino acids. The CDR3 nucleotides are TGTGCCAGCAGCTTAGGTCGGCCAGGTGAAGCTTTCTTT. As protein: CASSLGRPGEAFF.

The chain recombines TRBV7-6 with TRBJ2-7, with D possibly being TRBD1 (7 bases). Germline CDR1 SGHVS, CDR2 FNYEAQ. The V end was cut by 5 bases, the J end by 0 bases, with 14 bases between. This CDR3 has 15 amino acids. The CDR3 region has the DNA TGTGCCAGCAGCAAGGGGGGACAGAGCTCCTACGAGCAGTACTTC. Its protein product is CASSKGGQSSYEQYF.

The chain uses TRBV6-2 or TRBV6-3 and TRBJ1-2; 10 nucleotides match TRBD1. Germline V gene data show CDR1 as MNHEY and CDR2 as SVGEGT. With 2 bases clipped from V and 2 bases from J, the junction kept 2 bases outside the gene matches. This CDR3 spans 15 amino acids. The CDR3 reads CASSYGQGVNYGYTF. CDR3 DNA sequence: TGTGCCAGCAGTTACGGACAGGGGGTCAACTATGGCTACACCTTC.

The chain recombines TRBV19 with TRBJ2-2, with 8 bases lining up with TRBD1. The germline V gene encodes CDR1 LNHDA and CDR2 SQIVND (reference sequence). V trimming: 4 bases; J trimming: 3 bases; junction bases outside the gene matches: 4. The CDR3 loop spans 15 amino acids. In nucleotides, the CDR3 is TGTGCCAGTAGTAATGGACAGGGATACACCGGGGAGCTGTTTTTT. This encodes CASSNGQGYTGELFF.

The chain joins TRBV2 to TRBJ1-5; D possibly corresponds to TRBD1 (5 bases). Trimming removed 6 bases at V and 0 bases at J, with 12 bases between. Germline CDR1 reads SNHLY; CDR2 reads FYNNEI. The CDR3 is made up of 15 amino acids. The CDR3 sequence: CASRDDRNSNQPQHF. Written as DNA, the CDR3 is TGTGCCAGCAGGGACGACAGAAATAGCAATCAGCCCCAGCATTTT.

The rearrangement joins TRBV5-1 to TRBJ2-7, with unresolved D. CDR3 length: 14 residues. Deletions cut 0 bases from V and 2 bases from J, with 9 bases between. The germline CDR1 and CDR2 sequences are SGHRS and YFSETQ. CDR3 in DNA: TGCGCCAGCAGCTTGGGCAGGAGAGCCTACGAGCAGTACTTC. This encodes CASSLGRRAYEQYF.

This clone was seen once. The J gene is TRBJ2-3, the V gene TRBV4-3, with 7 bases lining up with TRBD1. The CDR3 totals 16 residues. Germline trimming cut 1 base from V and 0 bases from J; bases unmatched to any gene: 4. The germline V gene encodes CDR1 LGHNA and CDR2 YSLEER. The CDR3 protein is CASSQGQGHSTDTQYF. CDR3 nucleotides: TGCGCCAGCAGCCAAGGACAGGGCCATAGCACAGATACGCAGTATTTT.

The CDR3 spells CASSPGDSYNSPLHF. Here the CDR3 DNA reads TGTGCCAGCAGTCCAGGGGACTCCTATAATTCACCCCTCCACTTT. The chain is built from TRBV2 and TRBJ1-6; TRBD1 is a possible D gene (6 bases). This CDR3 contains 15 residues. The V end lost 5 bases, the J end lost 0 bases, and 8 bases lay between the germline ends. Germline V lookup: CDR1 SNHLY, CDR2 FYNNEI.

The chain carries TRBV7-2 and TRBJ2-5, with TRBD2 matching 15 bases. The CDR3 runs 18 residues. V lost 5 bases, J lost 0 bases, and 7 bases stayed unmatched. Germline loops: CDR1 SGHTA, CDR2 FQGNSA. CDR3 nucleotide sequence: TGTGCCAGCAGCCGCAGGACTAGCGGGGGGGACTACCAAGAGACCCAGTACTTC. Protein: CASSRRTSGGDYQETQYF. The full variable domain, with the rest looked up from reference TRBV7-2 and TRBJ2-5, is GAGVSQSPSNKVTEKGKDVELRCDPISGHTALYWYRQSLGQGLEFLIYFQGNSAPDKSGLPSDRFSAERTGGSVSTLTIQRTQQEDSAVYLCASSRRTSGGDYQETQYFGPGTRLLVL.

The CDR3 DNA reads TGTGCCTGGAGGTATTACAGGGGAACAGATACGCAGTATTTT. Its translation: CAWRYYRGTDTQYF. V usage is TRBV30 and J usage is TRBJ2-3, with 7 bases matching TRBD1. From germline, CDR1 is GTSNPN and CDR2 SVGIG (reference sequence). The CDR3 totals 14 residues. The V gene end was trimmed by 3 bases and the J gene end by 3 bases; junction bases not matched to a gene: 6.